Sequencing of this TCR beta chain was carried out in a study of T cell changes during pregnancy in multiple sclerosis. Germline CDR1 and CDR2: LGHNA and YNFKEQ. This CDR3 comprises 14 residues. The germline V and J ends were trimmed by 4 bases and 5 bases, with 14 bases remaining between them. In its sample, this clone was seen once. Assay used: immunoSEQ multiplex PCR; TCRdb lists only in-frame clones, some missing. The table records 34,000 or so clones, approximately 91% of them present only once. The gene calls are TRBV4-2 and TRBJ1-2, with D possibly being TRBD1 (5 bases). This clonotype was obtained from a female donor in good health, enrolled as a control in a pregnancy study. The sample in question was peripheral blood, obtained in the second trimester of pregnancy. This CDR3 is CASSRVREDYGYTF. Here the CDR3 DNA reads TGTGCCAGCAGCCGGGTCAGGGAAGATTATGGCTACACCTTC.